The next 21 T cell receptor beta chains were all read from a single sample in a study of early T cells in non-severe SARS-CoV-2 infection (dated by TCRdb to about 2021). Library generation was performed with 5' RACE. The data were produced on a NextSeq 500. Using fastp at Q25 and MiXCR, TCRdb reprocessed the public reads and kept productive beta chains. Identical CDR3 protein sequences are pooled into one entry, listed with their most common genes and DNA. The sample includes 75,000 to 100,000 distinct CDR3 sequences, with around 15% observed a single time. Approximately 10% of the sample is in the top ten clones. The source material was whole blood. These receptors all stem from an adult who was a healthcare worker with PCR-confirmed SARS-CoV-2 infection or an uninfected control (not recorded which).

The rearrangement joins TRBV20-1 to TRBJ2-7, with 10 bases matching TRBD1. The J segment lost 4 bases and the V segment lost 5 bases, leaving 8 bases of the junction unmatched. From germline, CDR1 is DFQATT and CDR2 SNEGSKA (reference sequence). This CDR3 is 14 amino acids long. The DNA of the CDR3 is TGCAGTGCTTCCCCCCGGACAGGGGGTTACGAGCAGTACTTC. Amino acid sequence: CSASPRTGGYEQYF.

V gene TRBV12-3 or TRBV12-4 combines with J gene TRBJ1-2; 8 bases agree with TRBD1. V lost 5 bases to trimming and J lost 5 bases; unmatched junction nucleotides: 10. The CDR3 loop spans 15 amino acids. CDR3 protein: CASSPGGAPRYGYTF. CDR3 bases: TGTGCCAGCAGTCCAGGGGGCGCTCCACGATATGGCTACACCTTC.

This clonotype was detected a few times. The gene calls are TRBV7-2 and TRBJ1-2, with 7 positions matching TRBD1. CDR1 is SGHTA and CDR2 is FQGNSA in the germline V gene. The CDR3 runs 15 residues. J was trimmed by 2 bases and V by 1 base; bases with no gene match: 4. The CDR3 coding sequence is TGTGCCAGCAGCTTAGGGGGACAGTCGAACTATGGCTACACCTTC. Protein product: CASSLGGQSNYGYTF.

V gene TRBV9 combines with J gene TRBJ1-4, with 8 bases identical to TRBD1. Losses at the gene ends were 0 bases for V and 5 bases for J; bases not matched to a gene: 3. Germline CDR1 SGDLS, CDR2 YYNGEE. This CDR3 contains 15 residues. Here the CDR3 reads CASSVGQGINEKLFF. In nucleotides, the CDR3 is TGTGCCAGCAGCGTAGGACAGGGGATAAATGAAAAACTGTTTTTT. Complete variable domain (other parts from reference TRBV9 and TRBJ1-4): DSGVTQTPKHLITATGQRVTLRCSPRSGDLSVYWYQQSLDQGLQFLIQYYNGEERAKGNILERFSAQQFPDLHSELNLSSLELGDSALYFCASSVGQGINEKLFFGSGTQLSVL.

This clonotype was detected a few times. This CDR3 is CSARVGVNTGELFF. CDR3 nucleotides: TGCAGTGCTAGAGTAGGGGTGAACACCGGGGAGCTGTTTTTT. The gene calls are TRBV20-1 and TRBJ2-2; TRBD1 is a possible D gene (5 bases). CDR3 length: 14 amino acids. CDR1 and CDR2 (germline): DFQATT, SNEGSKA (reference sequence). V was shortened by 1 base and J by 1 base, with 7 bases between the two germline ends.

DNA for the CDR3: TGTGCCAGCAGCCGGGGGCCATCCTACGAGCAGTACTTC. Translating gives CASSRGPSYEQYF. The V call is TRBV3-1, the J call TRBJ2-7; TRBD1 might be the D (6 bases). Germline V lookup: CDR1 LGHDT, CDR2 YNNKEL (reference sequence). With 4 bases removed from V and 1 base from J, the gap between germline ends came to 8 bases. This CDR3 has 13 amino acids.

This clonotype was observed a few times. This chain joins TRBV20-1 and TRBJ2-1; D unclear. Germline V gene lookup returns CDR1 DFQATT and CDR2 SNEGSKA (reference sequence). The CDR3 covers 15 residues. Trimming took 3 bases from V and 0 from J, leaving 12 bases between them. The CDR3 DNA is TGCAGTGCTAGTCCAGAAGCAATCTCCTACAATGAGCAGTTCTTC. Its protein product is CSASPEAISYNEQFF.

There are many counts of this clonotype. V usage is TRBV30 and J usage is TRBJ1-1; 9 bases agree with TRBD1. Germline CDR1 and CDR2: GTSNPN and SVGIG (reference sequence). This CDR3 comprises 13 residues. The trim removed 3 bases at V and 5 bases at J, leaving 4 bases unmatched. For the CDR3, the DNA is TGTGCCTGGAGACAGGGGGCAGGGACTGAAGCTTTCTTT. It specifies CAWRQGAGTEAFF.

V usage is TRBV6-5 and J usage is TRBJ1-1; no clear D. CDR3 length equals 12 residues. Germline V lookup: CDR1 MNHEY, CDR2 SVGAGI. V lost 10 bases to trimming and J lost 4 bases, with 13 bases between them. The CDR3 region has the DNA TGTGCCACCGGAGCGTCGATCACTGAAGCTTTCTTT. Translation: CATGASITEAFF.

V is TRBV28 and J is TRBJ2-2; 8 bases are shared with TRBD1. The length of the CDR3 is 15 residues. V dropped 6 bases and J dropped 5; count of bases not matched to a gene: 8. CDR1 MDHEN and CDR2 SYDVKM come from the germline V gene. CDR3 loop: CASRGSGGRTGELFF. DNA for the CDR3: TGTGCCAGCAGGGGGTCAGGGGGCAGGACCGGGGAGCTGTTTTTT.

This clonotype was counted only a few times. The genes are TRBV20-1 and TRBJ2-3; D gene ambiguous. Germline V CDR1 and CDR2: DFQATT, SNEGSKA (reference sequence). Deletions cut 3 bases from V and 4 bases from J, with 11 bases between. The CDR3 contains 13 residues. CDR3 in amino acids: CSASPQNADTQYF. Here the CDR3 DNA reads TGCAGTGCTAGTCCCCAGAACGCAGATACGCAGTATTTT.

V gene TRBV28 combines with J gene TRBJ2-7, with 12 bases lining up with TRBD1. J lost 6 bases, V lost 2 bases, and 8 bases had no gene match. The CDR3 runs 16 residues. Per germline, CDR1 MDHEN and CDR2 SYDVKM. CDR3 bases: TGTGCCAGCAGTTTACGGACCGGGACAGGGGGCGTCGAGCAGTACTTC. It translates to CASSLRTGTGGVEQYF.

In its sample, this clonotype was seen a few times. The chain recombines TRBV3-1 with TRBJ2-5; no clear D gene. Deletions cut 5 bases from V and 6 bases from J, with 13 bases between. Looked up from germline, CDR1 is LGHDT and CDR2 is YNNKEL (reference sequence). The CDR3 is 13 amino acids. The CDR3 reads CASSSHELQTQYF. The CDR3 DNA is TGTGCCAGCAGCTCGCACGAGCTACAGACCCAGTACTTC.

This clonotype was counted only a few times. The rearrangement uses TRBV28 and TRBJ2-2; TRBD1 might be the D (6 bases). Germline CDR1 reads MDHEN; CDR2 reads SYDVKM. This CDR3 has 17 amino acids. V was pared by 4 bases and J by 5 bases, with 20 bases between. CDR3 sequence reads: CASSSPLSRGRTGELFF. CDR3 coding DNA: TGTGCCAGCAGTTCCCCTCTCTCCAGGGGCCGAACCGGGGAGCTGTTTTTT.

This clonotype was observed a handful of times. The CDR3: CASTYTTYGYTF. The CDR3 nucleotides are TGTGCCAGCACCTACACGACCTATGGCTACACCTTC. This chain uses TRBV6-1 with TRBJ1-2, with no clear D. The length of the CDR3 is 12 residues. Trimming pared 7 bases from V and 4 bases from J, leaving 10 bases between. The germline V gene encodes CDR1 MNHNS and CDR2 SASEGT.

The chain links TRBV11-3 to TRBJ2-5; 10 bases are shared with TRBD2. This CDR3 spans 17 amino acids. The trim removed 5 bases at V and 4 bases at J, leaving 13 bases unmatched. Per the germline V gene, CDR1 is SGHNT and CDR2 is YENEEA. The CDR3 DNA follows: TGTGCCAGCAGCCGCGGGGCGGGCCTAGCGGGGGTAGAGACCCAGTACTTC. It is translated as CASSRGAGLAGVETQYF.

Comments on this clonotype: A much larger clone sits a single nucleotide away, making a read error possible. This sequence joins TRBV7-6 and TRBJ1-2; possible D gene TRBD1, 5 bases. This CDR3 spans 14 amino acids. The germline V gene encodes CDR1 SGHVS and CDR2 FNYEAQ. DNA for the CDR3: TGTGCCAGCACACCCTACCCCCAGGGCTATGGCCACACCTTC. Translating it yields CASTPYPQGYGHTF. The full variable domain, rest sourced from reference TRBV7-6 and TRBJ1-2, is GAGVSQSPRYKVTKRGQDVALRCDPISGHVSLYWYRQALGQGPEFLTYFNYEAQQDKSGLPNDRFSAERPEGSISTLTIQRTEQRDSAMYRCASTPYPQGYGHTFGSGTRLTVV.

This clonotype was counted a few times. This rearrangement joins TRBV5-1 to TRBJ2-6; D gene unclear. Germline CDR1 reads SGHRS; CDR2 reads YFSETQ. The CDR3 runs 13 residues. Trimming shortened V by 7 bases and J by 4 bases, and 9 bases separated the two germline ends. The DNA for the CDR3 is TGCGCCAGCTTGGCCGCCGGGGCCAACGTCCTGACTTTC. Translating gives CASLAAGANVLTF.

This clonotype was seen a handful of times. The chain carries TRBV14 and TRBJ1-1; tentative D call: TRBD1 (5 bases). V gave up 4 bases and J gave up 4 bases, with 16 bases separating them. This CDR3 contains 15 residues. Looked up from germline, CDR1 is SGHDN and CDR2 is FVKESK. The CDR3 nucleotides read TGTGCCAGCAGCCGTCCGGGGCTAGGGACCACTGAAGCTTTCTTT. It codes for CASSRPGLGTTEAFF.

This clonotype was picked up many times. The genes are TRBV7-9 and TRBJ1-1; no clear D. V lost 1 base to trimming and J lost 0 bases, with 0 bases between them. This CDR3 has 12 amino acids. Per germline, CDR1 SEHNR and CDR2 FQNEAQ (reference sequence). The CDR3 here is CASSLVNTEAFF. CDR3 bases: TGTGCCAGCAGCTTAGTGAACACTGAAGCTTTCTTT.

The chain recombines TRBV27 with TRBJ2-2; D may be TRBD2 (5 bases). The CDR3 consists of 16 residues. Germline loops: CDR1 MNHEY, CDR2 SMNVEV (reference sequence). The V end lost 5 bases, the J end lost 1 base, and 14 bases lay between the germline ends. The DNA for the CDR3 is TGTGCCAGCAGTCCCCGCGGGCCCCTGAACACCGGGGAGCTGTTTTTT. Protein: CASSPRGPLNTGELFF.